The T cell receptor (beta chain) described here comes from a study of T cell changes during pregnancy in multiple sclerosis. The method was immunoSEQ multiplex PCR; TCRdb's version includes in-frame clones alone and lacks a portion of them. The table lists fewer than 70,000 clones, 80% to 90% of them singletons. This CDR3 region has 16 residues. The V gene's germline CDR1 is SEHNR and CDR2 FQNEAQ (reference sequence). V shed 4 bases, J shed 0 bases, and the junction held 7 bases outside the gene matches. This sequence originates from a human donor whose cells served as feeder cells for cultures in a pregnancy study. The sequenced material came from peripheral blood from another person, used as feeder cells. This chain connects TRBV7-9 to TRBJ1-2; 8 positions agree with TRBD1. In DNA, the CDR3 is TGTGCCAGCAGCTCCGCTTGGGACAGGACTAACTATGGCTACACCTTC. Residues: CASSSAWDRTNYGYTF.